The subject of this entry is one T cell receptor beta chain. What it binds is unknown. The junction differs from germline at one of its ends, possibly a read error. Primers: 60 Vbeta forward and 13 Jbeta reverse. Generated by immunoSEQ multiplex PCR, the TCRdb table keeps only in-frame clones and is missing some. Of 40,000 to 55,000 clones detected, about 60% appear once; the ten largest clones hold about 12%. Every donor was a healthy person donating bone marrow. This specimen comes from a study of cytomegalovirus exposure and HLA in healthy donors. General study points: A further, later analysis showed that HLA-associated TCR beta chains (compared with equally common others) were more clonally expanded.

In germline, CDR1 is WNHNN, CDR2 SYGVQD (reference sequence). The CDR3 totals 16 residues. Specimen: PBMCs. The sequence derives from a man in his sixties in good health and CMV-seropositive. This chain uses TRBV10-1 with TRBJ2-7; 8 positions agree with TRBD2. The CDR3 protein is CASSDSSSGSSSEQYF. DNA of the CDR3: TGCGCCAGCAGTGATTCATCTAGCGGGTCCTCCTCCGAGCAGTACTTC.